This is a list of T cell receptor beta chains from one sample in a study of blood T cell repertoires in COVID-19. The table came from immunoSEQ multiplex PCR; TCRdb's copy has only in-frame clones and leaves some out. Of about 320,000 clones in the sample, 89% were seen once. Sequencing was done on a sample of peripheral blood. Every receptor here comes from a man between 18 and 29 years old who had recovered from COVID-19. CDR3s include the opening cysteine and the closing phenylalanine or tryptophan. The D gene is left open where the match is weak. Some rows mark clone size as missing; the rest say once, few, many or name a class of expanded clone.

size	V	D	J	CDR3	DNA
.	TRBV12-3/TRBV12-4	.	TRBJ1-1	CASSLQGNTEAFF	TGTGCCAGCAGTTTACAGGGAAACACTGAAGCTTTCTTT
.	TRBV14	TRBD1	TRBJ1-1	CASSQLTGGWGNTEAFF	TGTGCCAGCAGCCAATTAACAGGGGGCTGGGGGAACACTGAAGCTTTCTTT
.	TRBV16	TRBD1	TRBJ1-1	CASSQRGQGAFTEAFF	TGTGCCAGCAGCCAAAGGGGCCAGGGGGCGTTCACTGAAGCTTTCTTT
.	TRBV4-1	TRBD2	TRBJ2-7	CASSLLAAPNPAEQYF	TGCGCCAGCAGTCTACTAGCGGCCCCAAATCCTGCCGAGCAGTACTTC
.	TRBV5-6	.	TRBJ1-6	CASSIRWSSYNSPLHF	TGTGCCAGCAGCATACGGTGGAGCTCCTATAATTCACCCCTCCACTTT
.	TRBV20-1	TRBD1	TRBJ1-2	CSASGTGGYGYTF	TGCAGTGCTAGTGGGACAGGGGGTTATGGCTACACCTTC
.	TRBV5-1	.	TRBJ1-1	CASSLSGGEMNTEAFF	TGCGCCAGCAGCTTGAGCGGCGGAGAGATGAACACTGAAGCTTTCTTT
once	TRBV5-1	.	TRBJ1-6	CASSLGTANSPLHF	TGCGCCAGCAGCTTGGGAACAGCCAATTCACCCCTCCACTTT
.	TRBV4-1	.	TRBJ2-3	CASSQVLAARADTQYF	TGCGCCAGCAGCCAGGTTTTGGCGGCTCGGGCAGATACGCAGTATTTT
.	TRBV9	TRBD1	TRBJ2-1	CASSVAGTGYNEQFF	TGTGCCAGCAGCGTAGCGGGGACAGGGTACAATGAGCAGTTCTTC
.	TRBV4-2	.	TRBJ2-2	CASSQDFTNTGELFF	TGTGCCAGCAGCCAAGATTTTACGAACACCGGGGAGCTGTTTTTT
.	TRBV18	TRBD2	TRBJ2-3	CASSLGTSGGLDTQYF	TGTGCCAGCTCACTTGGGACTAGCGGCGGGTTAGATACGCAGTATTTT
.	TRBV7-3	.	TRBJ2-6	CASAGSSGANVLTF	TGTGCCAGCGCAGGCAGCTCTGGGGCCAACGTCCTGACTTTC
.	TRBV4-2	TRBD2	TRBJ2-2	CASSQDLGGGPSGELFF	TGTGCCAGCAGCCAAGATCTGGGGGGAGGGCCCTCCGGGGAGCTGTTTTTT
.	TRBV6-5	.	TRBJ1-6	CASTLLRGGSPLHF	TGTGCCAGCACCCTGCTAAGGGGGGGTTCACCCCTCCACTTT
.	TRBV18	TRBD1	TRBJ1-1	CASSPGQGNTEAFF	TGTGCCAGCTCACCAGGACAGGGGAACACTGAAGCTTTCTTT
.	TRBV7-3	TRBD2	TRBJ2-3	CASSYTGTTGQDTQYF	TGTGCCAGCAGCTATACCGGGACTACGGGCCAGGATACGCAGTATTTT
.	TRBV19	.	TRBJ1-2	CASSPRTVNGYTF	TGTGCCAGTAGTCCTCGGACAGTCAACGGCTACACCTTC
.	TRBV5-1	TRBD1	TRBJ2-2	CASSYGTGRTGELFF	TGCGCCAGCAGCTATGGGACAGGGAGGACCGGGGAGCTGTTTTTT
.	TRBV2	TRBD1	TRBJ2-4	CASSLDRGLAKNIQYF	TGTGCCAGCAGTTTGGACAGGGGGCTAGCCAAAAACATTCAGTACTTC
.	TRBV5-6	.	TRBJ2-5	CASSLGQTGETQYF	TGTGCCAGCAGCTTGGGGCAGACGGGGGAGACCCAGTACTTC
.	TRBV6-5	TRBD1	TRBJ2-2	CASKQGQANTGELFF	TGTGCCAGCAAGCAGGGACAGGCGAACACCGGGGAGCTGTTTTTT
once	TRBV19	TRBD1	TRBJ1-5	CASSPGQGEGQPQHF	TGTGCCAGTAGTCCGGGACAGGGAGAAGGCCAGCCCCAGCATTTT
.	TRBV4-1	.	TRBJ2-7	CASSQDDRGYEQYF	TGCGCCAGCAGCCAAGATGATAGGGGGTACGAGCAGTACTTC
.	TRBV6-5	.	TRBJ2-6	CASREYSSGANVLTF	TGTGCCAGCAGAGAGTACAGCTCTGGGGCCAACGTCCTGACTTTC
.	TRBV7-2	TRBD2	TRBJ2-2	CASRQGTRIPGELFF	TGTGCCAGCAGGCAAGGGACTAGGATTCCCGGGGAGCTGTTTTTT
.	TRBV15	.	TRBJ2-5	CATSRAPTGETQYF	TGTGCCACCAGCAGAGCCCCGACAGGAGAGACCCAGTACTTC
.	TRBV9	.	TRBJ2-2	CASNPGGNTGELFF	TGTGCCAGCAACCCCGGGGGTAACACCGGGGAGCTGTTTTTT
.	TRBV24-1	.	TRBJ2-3	CATSGGLTDTQYF	TGTGCCACCAGTGGAGGGCTCACAGATACGCAGTATTTT
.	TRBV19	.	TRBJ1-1	CASSIVGRENTEAFF	TGTGCCAGTAGTATAGTGGGGCGTGAGAACACTGAAGCTTTCTTT
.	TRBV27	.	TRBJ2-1	CASSLSGTSSNEQFF	TGTGCCAGCAGTTTATCGGGTACTAGTTCCAATGAGCAGTTCTTC
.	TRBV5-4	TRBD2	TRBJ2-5	CASSLAGGSETQYF	TGTGCCAGCAGCCTAGCGGGAGGGTCAGAGACCCAGTACTTC
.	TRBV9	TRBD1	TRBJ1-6	CASSGDRGSPLHF	TGTGCCAGCAGCGGGGACAGGGGGTCACCCCTCCACTTT
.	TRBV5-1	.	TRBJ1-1	CASSSSENTEAFF	TGCGCCAGCAGCTCCTCAGAGAACACTGAAGCTTTCTTT
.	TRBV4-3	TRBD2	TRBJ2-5	CASSQGMAGVEETQYF	TGCGCCAGCAGCCAAGGGATGGCGGGGGTGGAAGAGACCCAGTACTTC
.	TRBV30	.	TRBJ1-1	CAWEVAANTEAFF	TGTGCCTGGGAGGTGGCAGCGAACACTGAAGCTTTCTTT
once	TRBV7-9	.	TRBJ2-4	CASSLSGEDIQYF	TGTGCCAGCAGCTTATCGGGGGAAGACATTCAGTACTTC
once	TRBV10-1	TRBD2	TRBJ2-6	CASSALTSGGPDGANVLTF	TGCGCCAGCAGTGCGTTGACTAGCGGGGGGCCCGACGGGGCCAACGTCCTGACTTTC
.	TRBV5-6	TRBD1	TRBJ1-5	CASSLRRQGNQPQHF	TGTGCCAGCAGCCTTCGCAGACAGGGGAATCAGCCCCAGCATTTT
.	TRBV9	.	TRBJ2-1	CASAGRETHWNEQFF	TGTGCCAGCGCGGGACGGGAGACCCATTGGAATGAGCAGTTCTTC
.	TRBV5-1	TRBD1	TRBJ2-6	CASSTGQPGANVLTF	TGCGCCAGCAGTACGGGACAGCCTGGGGCCAACGTCCTGACTTTC
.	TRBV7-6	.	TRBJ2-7	CASSLNQAAFVMNF	TGTGCCAGCAGCTTAAACCAGGCAGCCTTTGTTATGAACTTC
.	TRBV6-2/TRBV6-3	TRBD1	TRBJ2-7	CASSHKTGPSSYEQYF	TGTGCCAGCAGTCACAAGACAGGGCCCAGCTCCTACGAGCAGTACTTC
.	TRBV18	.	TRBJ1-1	CASSPESGGTEAFF	TGTGCCAGCTCACCCGAAAGTGGAGGCACTGAAGCTTTCTTT
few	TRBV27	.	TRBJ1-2	CASSSLGGGYGYTF	TGTGCCAGCAGTTCCCTCGGTGGCGGCTATGGCTACACCTTC
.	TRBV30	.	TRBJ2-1	CACKGRDSPYNEQFF	TGTGCCTGTAAGGGCCGGGACTCCCCCTACAATGAGCAGTTCTTC
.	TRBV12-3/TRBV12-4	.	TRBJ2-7	CASSLSRGEQYF	TGTGCCAGCAGTTTAAGTCGGGGGGAGCAGTACTTC
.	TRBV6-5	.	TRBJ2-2	CASSRQGLNTGELFF	TGTGCCAGCAGTCGACAGGGACTCAACACCGGGGAGCTGTTTTTT
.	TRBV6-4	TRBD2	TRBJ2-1	CASSAYGGGGGPNEQFF	TGTGCCAGCAGCGCCTACGGTGGAGGCGGGGGGCCCAATGAGCAGTTCTTC
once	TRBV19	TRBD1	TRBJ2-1	CASGTGNNEQFF	TGTGCCAGCGGGACAGGCAACAATGAGCAGTTCTTC
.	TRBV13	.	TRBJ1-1	CASSLYREGTEAFF	TGTGCCAGCAGCTTATACAGGGAGGGCACTGAAGCTTTCTTT
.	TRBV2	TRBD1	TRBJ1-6	CASSGQGTRSPLHF	TGTGCCAGCAGCGGACAGGGCACAAGATCACCCCTCCACTTT
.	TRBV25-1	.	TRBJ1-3	CASSESGDTIYF	TGTGCCAGCAGTGAATCAGGGGACACCATATATTTT
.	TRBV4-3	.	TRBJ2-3	CASSQEGGADTQYF	TGCGCCAGCAGCCAAGAGGGGGGTGCAGATACGCAGTATTTT
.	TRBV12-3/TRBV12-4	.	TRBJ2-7	CASALRYEQYF	TGTGCCAGCGCCCTGCGCTACGAGCAGTACTTC